One sample yielded the 23 T cell receptor beta chains listed below, sequenced in a study of T cell repertoires in cytomegalovirus infection. No antigen is known for these receptors. One entry per CDR3 protein results from TCRdb running MiXCR on the reads. The repertoire holds about 68,000 distinct CDR3 sequences, more than 20% seen once, with over 70% in the top ten. Material for sequencing was PBMCs, sequenced either directly or after in vitro stimulation (not recorded which). These receptors were obtained from a human donor in good health (CMV status not recorded). Some clones in this sample may be carry-over from other donors' samples.

This clonotype has a count of ten or more. This chain uses TRBV27 with TRBJ2-1, with D possibly being TRBD2 (7 bases). Trimming left V 4 bases short and J 0 bases short, with 19 bases between. The CDR3 has 18 amino acids. Germline V gene lookup returns CDR1 MNHEY and CDR2 SMNVEV (reference sequence). The CDR3 spells CASSSLGGGGISYNEQFF. Written as DNA, the CDR3 is TGTGCCAGCAGTTCCCTCGGGGGAGGGGGGATCTCCTACAATGAGCAGTTCTTC.

This clonotype appeared a single time. A read error may explain this, as a much larger clone is one base away. The chain employs TRBV19 and TRBJ2-3, with 12 positions matching TRBD2. The CDR3 sequence is 18 residues long. The V gene's germline CDR1 is LNHDA and CDR2 SQIVND (reference sequence). J gave up 6 bases and V 4 bases, and 14 bases lay outside the gene matches. The CDR3 sequence is CASSTELAGGPTRDTQYF. The CDR3 DNA sequence: TGTGCCAGTAGTACCGAACTAGCGGGAGGACCCACCCGGGATACGCAGTATTTT. Full variable domain (remainder filled in from reference TRBV19 and TRBJ2-3): DGGITQSPKYLFRKEGQNVTLSCEQNLNHDAMYWYRQDPGQGLRLIYYSQIVNDFQKGDIAEGYSVSREKKESFPLTVTSAQKNPTAFYLCASSTELAGGPTRDTQYFGPGTRLTVL.

This clonotype appeared a few times. This chain connects TRBV27 to TRBJ2-3; 7 nucleotides agree with TRBD2. V lost 0 bases, J lost 2 bases, and 14 bases stayed unmatched. Germline assignment: CDR1 MNHEY and CDR2 SMNVEV (reference sequence). CDR3 length: 19 residues. The CDR3 sequence: CASSLSFGSMGGVTDTQYF. CDR3 nucleotide sequence: TGTGCCAGCAGTTTATCGTTTGGTTCCATGGGGGGGGTCACAGATACGCAGTATTTT.

This clonotype appeared many times. V and J are TRBV4-1 and TRBJ2-7; 8 nucleotides align to TRBD2. The CDR3 loop spans 16 amino acids. J lost 3 bases, V lost 0 bases, and 7 bases had no gene match. CDR1 and CDR2 from the germline V gene are MGHRA and YSYEKL. Here the CDR3 reads CASSQDLAGGRYEQYV. In DNA form, the CDR3 reads TGCGCCAGCAGCCAAGATCTCGCGGGAGGCCGCTACGAGCAGTACGTC.

This clonotype was seen many times. One end of the junction fails to match germline, which may point to a read error. The chain is built from TRBV7-3 and TRBJ2-1, with D uncertain. The CDR3 contains 15 residues. CDR1 and CDR2 from the germline V gene are SGHTA and FQGTGA. The CDR3 nucleotides are TGTGCCAGCAGCCTAACTGGTAGCTCCTACAATGAGCAGTTCTTC. This sequence encodes CASSLTGSSYNEQFF.

In its sample, this clonotype was seen a few times. This chain uses TRBV20-1 with TRBJ1-5, with TRBD1 matching 9 bases. The V segment lost 3 bases and the J segment 1 base; nucleotides outside the gene matches: 7. Germline-derived CDR1 and CDR2 are DFQATT and SNEGSKA (reference sequence). CDR3 length equals 16 residues. The CDR3 DNA reads TGCAGTGCTAGGTGGGGGACAGGGCAAAGCAATCAGCCCCAGCATTTT. Protein sequence: CSARWGTGQSNQPQHF.

V usage is TRBV5-4 and J usage is TRBJ2-2, with D possibly matching TRBD1 (5 bases). The V end was cut by 4 bases, the J end by 0 bases, with 16 bases between. The V gene's germline CDR1 is SGHNT and CDR2 YYREEE (reference sequence). This CDR3 comprises 17 residues. Here the CDR3 reads CASSLGITGANTGELFF. The CDR3 DNA reads as TGTGCCAGCAGCCTTGGGATTACAGGAGCGAACACCGGGGAGCTGTTTTTT.

Only a few counts were recorded for this clonotype. The V and J genes are TRBV6-4 and TRBJ2-1; 8 positions agree with TRBD2. The germline gives CDR1 MRHNA, CDR2 SNTAGT. This CDR3 has 13 amino acids. V trimming: 5 bases; J trimming: 3 bases; junction bases outside the gene matches: 0. The CDR3 spells CASSSGSYNEQFF. The DNA of the CDR3 is TGTGCCAGCAGTAGCGGGAGCTACAATGAGCAGTTCTTC.

This clonotype was seen more than once but under ten times. The chain couples TRBV7-6 to TRBJ2-7; 12 bases match TRBD2. Germline CDR1 and CDR2: SGHVS and FNYEAQ. This CDR3 spans 19 amino acids. Trimming cost V 0 bases and J 3 bases; bases outside gene matches: 12. The CDR3 loop is CASSLAMATSGRRSYEQYF. The CDR3 DNA reads as TGTGCCAGCAGCTTAGCCATGGCTACTAGCGGGAGGAGGAGCTACGAGCAGTACTTC.

The chain employs TRBV10-3 and TRBJ1-2, with D possibly matching TRBD1 (5 bases). This CDR3 has 15 amino acids. Germline CDR1 is ENHRY and CDR2 is SYGVKD. V lost 5 bases and J 3 bases, leaving 16 bases between the germline ends. The CDR3 here is CAISSPQGGDYGYTF. The CDR3 DNA sequence: TGTGCCATCAGTTCACCCCAAGGAGGGGACTATGGCTACACCTTC.

CDR3: CASSLGPWGYTF. The DNA of the CDR3 is TGTGCCAGCAGCTTAGGCCCGTGGGGCTACACCTTC. V gene TRBV7-8 combines with J gene TRBJ1-2, with unresolved D. Germline CDR1 and CDR2: SGHVS and FQNEAQ. This CDR3 comprises 12 residues. V lost 1 base to trimming and J lost 8 bases, with 8 bases between them.

The chain is built from TRBV6-1 and TRBJ2-7; possibly TRBD2 for D (6 bases). From germline, CDR1 is MNHNS and CDR2 SASEGT. This CDR3 has 16 residues. The V end was cut by 2 bases, the J end by 0 bases, with 14 bases between. This CDR3 reads CASSESVTRVSYEQYF. CDR3 in DNA: TGTGCCAGCAGTGAATCCGTGACTAGGGTCTCCTACGAGCAGTACTTC.

The chain joins TRBV12-3 or TRBV12-4 to TRBJ2-1; 10 bases align to TRBD2. The CDR3 length is 18 residues. V lost 0 bases to trimming and J lost 5 bases; unmatched junction nucleotides: 10. The CDR3 region has the DNA TGTGCCAGCAGTTTAGCGAGGAGGGGACTAGCGTCCGACAATGAGCAGTTCTTC. Residues: CASSLARRGLASDNEQFF.

This clonotype was counted a few times. V usage is TRBV6-2 or TRBV6-3 and J usage is TRBJ2-1; TRBD2 aligns across 9 bases. Trimming cost V 2 bases and J 4 bases; bases outside gene matches: 6. CDR3 size: 16 residues. CDR1 MNHEY and CDR2 SVGEGT come from the germline V gene. CDR3 sequence reads: CASSYASSGTYNEQFF. The CDR3, as DNA: TGTGCCAGCAGTTACGCTTCTAGCGGGACATACAATGAGCAGTTCTTC.

There are many counts of this clonotype. The rearrangement uses TRBV28 and TRBJ2-3; D possibly corresponds to TRBD1 (5 bases). CDR3 length: 14 amino acids. Germline V gene data show CDR1 as MDHEN and CDR2 as SYDVKM. Trimming took 3 bases from V and 4 from J, leaving 11 bases between them. The CDR3: CASSLGLSPDTQYF. The CDR3 DNA reads TGTGCCAGCAGTTTGGGGCTATCCCCAGATACGCAGTATTTT.

The chain has TRBV4-3 and TRBJ2-3, with unresolved D. This CDR3 is built from 14 residues. CDR1 LGHNA and CDR2 YSLEER come from the germline V gene. Trimming removed 1 base from V and 4 bases from J, with 9 bases in between. The CDR3 region is CASSQGVGPDTQYF. CDR3 bases: TGCGCCAGCAGCCAAGGAGTAGGTCCAGATACGCAGTATTTT.

V gene TRBV6-5 combines with J gene TRBJ2-5; D is perhaps TRBD1 or TRBD2 (5 bases each). CDR1 MNHEY and CDR2 SVGAGI come from the germline V gene. This CDR3 is built from 13 residues. Trimming removed 3 bases at V and 9 bases at J, with 14 bases between. Here the CDR3 DNA reads TGTGCCAGCAGTTATGGGACCCTAAGAGCCCAGTACTTC. Protein: CASSYGTLRAQYF.

This rearrangement joins TRBV7-8 to TRBJ2-7; weak D call: TRBD1 (5 bases). CDR1 is SGHVS, CDR2 FQNEAQ, per germline. V was shortened by 8 bases and J by 7 bases, with 21 bases between the two germline ends. CDR3 length: 14 amino acids. This chain's CDR3 is CASGHRAGLGEQYF. The CDR3 DNA reads TGTGCCAGCGGACATCGGGCAGGGTTAGGAGAGCAGTACTTC. Using reference TRBV7-8 and TRBJ2-7 for the parts outside the CDR3, the full variable domain is GAGVSQSPRYKVAKRGQDVALRCDPISGHVSLFWYQQALGQGPEFLTYFQNEAQLDKSGLPSDRFFAERPEGSVSTLKIQRTQQEDSAVYLCASGHRAGLGEQYFGPGTRLTVT.

This clonotype was seen repeatedly, ten times or more. V gene TRBV20-1 combines with J gene TRBJ1-6; TRBD1 might be the D (6 bases). V lost 1 base, J lost 0 bases, and 16 bases lay in between. This CDR3 region has 18 residues. Looked up from germline, CDR1 is DFQATT and CDR2 is SNEGSKA (reference sequence). The CDR3 sequence is CSARGSEGGRSYNSPLHF. CDR3 bases: TGCAGTGCTAGAGGAAGTGAGGGGGGCCGCTCCTATAATTCACCCCTCCACTTT.

This clonotype was recorded a few times. This chain connects TRBV6-2 or TRBV6-3 to TRBJ2-4; D ambiguous. Deletions cut 4 bases from V and 3 bases from J, with 13 bases between. The CDR3 extends over 15 amino acids. Germline-derived CDR1 and CDR2 are MNHEY and SVGEGT. For the CDR3, the DNA is TGTGCCAGCAGTTCAACAGCCGTCATCAAAAACATTCAGTACTTC. It encodes CASSSTAVIKNIQYF.

This chain connects TRBV20-1 to TRBJ2-2; 13 bases fit TRBD2. Germline CDR1 and CDR2: DFQATT and SNEGSKA (reference sequence). The junction had 3 bases not matched to a gene; V was cut back by 1 base and J by 1 base. The CDR3 extends over 17 amino acids. CDR3 sequence (DNA): TGCAGTGCTAGAGGACTAGCGGGAGGTCAGAACACCGGGGAGCTGTTTTTT. Translation gives CSARGLAGGQNTGELFF.

This clonotype was recorded a few times. V and J are TRBV2 and TRBJ2-7; D not certain. The CDR3 covers 16 residues. Germline CDR1 and CDR2: SNHLY and FYNNEI. V lost 8 bases, J lost 0 bases, and 20 bases lay in between. The CDR3 coding sequence is TGTGCCAGCGCCGGGCTCCCGAATAGATACTCCTACGAGCAGTACTTC. Its protein product is CASAGLPNRYSYEQYF.

This chain links TRBV7-9 with TRBJ2-3; D gene ambiguous. The CDR3 has 15 amino acids. The germline CDR1 and CDR2 sequences are SEHNR and FQNEAQ (reference sequence). V lost 1 base to trimming and J lost 1 base, with 9 bases between them. The CDR3 spells CASSLVRVRTDTQYF. DNA for the CDR3: TGTGCCAGCAGCTTAGTTCGGGTACGCACAGATACGCAGTATTTT.